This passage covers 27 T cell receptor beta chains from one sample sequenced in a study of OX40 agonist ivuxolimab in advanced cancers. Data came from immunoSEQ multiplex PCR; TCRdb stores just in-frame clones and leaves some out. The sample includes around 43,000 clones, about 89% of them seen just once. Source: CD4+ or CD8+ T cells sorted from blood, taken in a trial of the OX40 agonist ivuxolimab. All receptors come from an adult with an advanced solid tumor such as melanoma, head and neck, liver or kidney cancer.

The CDR3 spells CASSPGTRGLYGYTF. The CDR3 DNA reads TGTGCCAGCAGCCCGGGGACCAGGGGTCTCTATGGCTACACCTTC. The genes are TRBV9 and TRBJ1-2; D might be TRBD1 (6 bases). V was clipped by 4 bases and J by 4 bases, with 17 bases between them. The CDR3 contains 15 residues. Germline V CDR1 and CDR2: SGDLS, YYNGEE.

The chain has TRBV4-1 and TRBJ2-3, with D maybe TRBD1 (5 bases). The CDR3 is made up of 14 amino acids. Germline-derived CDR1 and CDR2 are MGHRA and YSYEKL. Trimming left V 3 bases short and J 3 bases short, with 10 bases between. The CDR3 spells CASSHRVATDTQYF. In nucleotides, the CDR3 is TGCGCCAGCAGCCACAGGGTTGCGACAGATACGCAGTATTTT.

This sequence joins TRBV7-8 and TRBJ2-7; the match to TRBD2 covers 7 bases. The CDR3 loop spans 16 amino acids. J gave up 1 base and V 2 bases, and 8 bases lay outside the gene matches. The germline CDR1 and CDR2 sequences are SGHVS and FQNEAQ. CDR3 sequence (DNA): TGTGCCAGCAGCTTATTCTCGGCGGGGGTATCCTACGAGCAGTACTTC. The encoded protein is CASSLFSAGVSYEQYF.

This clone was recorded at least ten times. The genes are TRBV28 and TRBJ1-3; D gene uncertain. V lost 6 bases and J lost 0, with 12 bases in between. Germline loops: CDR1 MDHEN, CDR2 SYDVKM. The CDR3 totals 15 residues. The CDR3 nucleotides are TGTGCCAGCAGAACGGACGGAATCTCTGGAAACACCATATATTTT. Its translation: CASRTDGISGNTIYF.

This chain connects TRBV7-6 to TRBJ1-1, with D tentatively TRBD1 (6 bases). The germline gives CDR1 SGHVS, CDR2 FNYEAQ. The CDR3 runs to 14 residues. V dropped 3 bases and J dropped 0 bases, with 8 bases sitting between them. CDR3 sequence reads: CASSFGQMNTEAFF. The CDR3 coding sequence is TGTGCCAGCAGCTTCGGACAGATGAACACTGAAGCTTTCTTT.

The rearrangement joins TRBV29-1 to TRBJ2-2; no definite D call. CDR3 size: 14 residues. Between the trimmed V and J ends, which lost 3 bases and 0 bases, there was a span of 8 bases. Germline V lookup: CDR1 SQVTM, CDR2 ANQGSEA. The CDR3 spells CSVDGFTNTGELFF. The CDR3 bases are TGCAGCGTTGATGGCTTTACGAACACCGGGGAGCTGTTTTTT.

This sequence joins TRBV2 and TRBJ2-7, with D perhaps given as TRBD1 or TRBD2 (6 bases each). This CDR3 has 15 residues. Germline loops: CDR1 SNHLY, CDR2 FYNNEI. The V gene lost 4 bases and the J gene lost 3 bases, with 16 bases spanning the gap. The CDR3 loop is CASSAGVGGLYEQYF. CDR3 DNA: TGTGCCAGCAGTGCCGGGGTCGGGGGCCTCTACGAGCAGTACTTC. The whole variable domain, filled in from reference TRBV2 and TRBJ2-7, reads EPEVTQTPSHQVTQMGQEVILRCVPISNHLYFYWYRQILGQKVEFLVSFYNNEISEKSEIFDDQFSVERPDGSNFTLKIRSTKLEDSAMYFCASSAGVGGLYEQYFGPGTRLTVT.

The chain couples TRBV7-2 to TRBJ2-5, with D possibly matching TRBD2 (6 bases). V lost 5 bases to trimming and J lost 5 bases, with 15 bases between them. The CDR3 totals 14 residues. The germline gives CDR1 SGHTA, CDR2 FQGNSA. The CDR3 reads CASSGPGRGETQYF. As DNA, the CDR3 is TGTGCCAGCAGCGGGCCGGGCCGGGGGGAGACCCAGTACTTC.

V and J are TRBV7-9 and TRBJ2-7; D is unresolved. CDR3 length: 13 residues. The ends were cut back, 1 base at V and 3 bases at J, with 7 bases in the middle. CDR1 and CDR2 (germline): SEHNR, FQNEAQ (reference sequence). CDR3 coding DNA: TGTGCCAGCAGCTTAGGCGCCCTCTACGAGCAGTACTTC. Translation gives CASSLGALYEQYF.

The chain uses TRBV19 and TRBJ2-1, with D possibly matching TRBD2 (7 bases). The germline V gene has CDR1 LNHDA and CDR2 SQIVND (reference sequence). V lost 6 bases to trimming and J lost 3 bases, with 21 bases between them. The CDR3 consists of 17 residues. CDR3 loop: CASSLNSGGAVYNEQFF. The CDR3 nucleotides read TGTGCCAGTAGCCTAAATAGTGGGGGGGCCGTCTACAATGAGCAGTTCTTC.

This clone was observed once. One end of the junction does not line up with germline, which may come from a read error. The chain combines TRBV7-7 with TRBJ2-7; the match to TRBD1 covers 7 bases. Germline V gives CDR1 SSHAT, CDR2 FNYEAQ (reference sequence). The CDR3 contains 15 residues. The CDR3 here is CASSYRDSPFDEQYF. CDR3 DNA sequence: TGTGCTAGCAGCTATCGGGACAGCCCATTTGACGAGCAGTACTTC.

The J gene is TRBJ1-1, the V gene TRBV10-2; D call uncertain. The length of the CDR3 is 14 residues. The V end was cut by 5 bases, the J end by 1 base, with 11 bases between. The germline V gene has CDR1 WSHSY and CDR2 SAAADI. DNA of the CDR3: TGCGCCAGCAGTTCCCCGAGCGGGAACACTGAAGCTTTCTTT. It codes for CASSSPSGNTEAFF.

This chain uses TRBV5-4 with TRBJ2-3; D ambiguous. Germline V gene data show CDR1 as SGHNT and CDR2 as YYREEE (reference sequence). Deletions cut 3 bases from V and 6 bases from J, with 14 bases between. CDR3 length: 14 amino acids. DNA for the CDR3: TGTGCCAGCAGCTCAGACACATTTCAGGATACGCAGTATTTT. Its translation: CASSSDTFQDTQYF.

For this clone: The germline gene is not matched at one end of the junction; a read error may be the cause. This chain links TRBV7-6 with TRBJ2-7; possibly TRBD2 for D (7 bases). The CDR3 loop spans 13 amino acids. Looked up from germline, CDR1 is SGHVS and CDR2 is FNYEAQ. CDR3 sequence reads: CASGLGGLYEQYF. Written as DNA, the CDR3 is TGTGCCAGCGGCTTGGGGGGGCTCTACGAGCAGTACTTC.

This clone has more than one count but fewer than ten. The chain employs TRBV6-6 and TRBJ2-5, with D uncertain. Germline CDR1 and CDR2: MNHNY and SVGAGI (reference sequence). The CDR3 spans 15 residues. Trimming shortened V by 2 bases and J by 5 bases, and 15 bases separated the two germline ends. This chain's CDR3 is CASSYSQIGVETQYF. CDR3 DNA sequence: TGTGCCAGCAGTTACAGTCAGATAGGAGTTGAGACCCAGTACTTC.

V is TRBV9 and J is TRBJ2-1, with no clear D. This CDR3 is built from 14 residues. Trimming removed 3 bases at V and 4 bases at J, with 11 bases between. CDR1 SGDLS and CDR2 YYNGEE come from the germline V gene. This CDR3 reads CASSARTTYNEQFF. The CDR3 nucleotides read TGTGCCAGCAGCGCCAGGACCACATACAATGAGCAGTTCTTC.

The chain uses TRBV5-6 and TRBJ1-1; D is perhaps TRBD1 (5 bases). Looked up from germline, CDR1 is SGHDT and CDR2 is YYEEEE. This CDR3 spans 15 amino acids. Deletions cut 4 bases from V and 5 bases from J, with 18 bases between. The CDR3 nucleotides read TGTGCCAGCAGCGACCAGGCGGGGACGAGGACTGAAGCTTTCTTT. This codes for CASSDQAGTRTEAFF. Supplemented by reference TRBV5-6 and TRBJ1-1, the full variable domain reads DAGVTQSPTHLIKTRGQQVTLRCSPKSGHDTVSWYQQALGQGPQFIFQYYEEEERQRGNFPDRFSGHQFPNYSSELNVNALLLGDSALYLCASSDQAGTRTEAFFGQGTRLTVV.

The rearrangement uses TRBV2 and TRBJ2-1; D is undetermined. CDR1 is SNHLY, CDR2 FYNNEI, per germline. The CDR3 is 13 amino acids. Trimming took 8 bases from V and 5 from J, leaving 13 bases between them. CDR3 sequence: CASVLDGDNEQFF. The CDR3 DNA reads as TGTGCCAGCGTTCTTGACGGAGACAATGAGCAGTTCTTC.

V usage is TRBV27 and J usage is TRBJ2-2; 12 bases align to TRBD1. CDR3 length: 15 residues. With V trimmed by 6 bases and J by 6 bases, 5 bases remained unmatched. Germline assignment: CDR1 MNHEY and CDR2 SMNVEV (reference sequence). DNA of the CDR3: TGTGCCAGCAGCCCGGGACAGGGGGCGGCCGGGGAGCTGTTTTTT. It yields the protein CASSPGQGAAGELFF.

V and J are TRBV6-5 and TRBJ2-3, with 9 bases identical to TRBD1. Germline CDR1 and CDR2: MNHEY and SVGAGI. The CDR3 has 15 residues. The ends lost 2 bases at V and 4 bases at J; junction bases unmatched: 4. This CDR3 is CASSYGTGSADTQYF. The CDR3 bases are TGTGCCAGCAGTTACGGGACAGGGAGCGCAGATACGCAGTATTTT.

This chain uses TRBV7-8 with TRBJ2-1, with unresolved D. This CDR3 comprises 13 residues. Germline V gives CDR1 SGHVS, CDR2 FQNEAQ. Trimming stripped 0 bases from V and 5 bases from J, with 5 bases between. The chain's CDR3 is CASSLAGDNEQFF. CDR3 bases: TGTGCCAGCAGCTTAGCGGGTGACAATGAGCAGTTCTTC. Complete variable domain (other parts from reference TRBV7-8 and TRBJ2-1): GAGVSQSPRYKVAKRGQDVALRCDPISGHVSLFWYQQALGQGPEFLTYFQNEAQLDKSGLPSDRFFAERPEGSVSTLKIQRTQQEDSAVYLCASSLAGDNEQFFGPGTRLTVL.

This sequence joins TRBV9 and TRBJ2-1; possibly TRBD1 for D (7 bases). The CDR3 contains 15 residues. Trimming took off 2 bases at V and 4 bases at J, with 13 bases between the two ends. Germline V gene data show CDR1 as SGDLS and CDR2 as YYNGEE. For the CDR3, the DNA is TGTGCCAGCAGCGTGGAGGGGGCCATATACAATGAGCAGTTCTTC. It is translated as CASSVEGAIYNEQFF.

The CDR3 coding sequence is TGCGCCAGCAGCTTGGAAAATCGTGGTGGGTACGGCTATGGCTACACCTTC. It translates to CASSLENRGGYGYGYTF. The rearrangement joins TRBV5-1 to TRBJ1-2, with no clear D. The V end was cut by 0 bases, the J end by 4 bases, with 19 bases between. Germline lookup yields CDR1 SGHRS and CDR2 YFSETQ. The CDR3 is 17 amino acids. The full variable domain, its missing parts supplied by reference TRBV5-1 and TRBJ1-2, is KAGVTQTPRYLIKTRGQQVTLSCSPISGHRSVSWYQQTPGQGLQFLFEYFSETQRNKGNFPGRFSGRQFSNSRSEMNVSTLELGDSALYLCASSLENRGGYGYGYTFGSGTRLTVV.

This CDR3 reads CASSELGGHNEQFF. The CDR3, as DNA: TGTGCCAGCAGCGAACTTGGGGGCCACAATGAGCAGTTCTTC. The rearrangement links TRBV9 to TRBJ2-1; perhaps TRBD1 as D (6 bases). Looked up from germline, CDR1 is SGDLS and CDR2 is YYNGEE. Trimming cost V 3 bases and J 5 bases, with 12 bases left between them. This CDR3 comprises 14 residues.

DNA of the CDR3: TGTGCCAGCAGCCAGATAATGTGGGGGGGAGATACGCAGTATTTT. This sequence encodes CASSQIMWGGDTQYF. This sequence joins TRBV11-2 and TRBJ2-3; 7 nucleotides line up with TRBD2. CDR3 size: 15 residues. Germline-derived CDR1 and CDR2 are SGHAT and FQNNGV. With 5 bases clipped from V and 5 bases from J, the junction kept 10 bases outside the gene matches.

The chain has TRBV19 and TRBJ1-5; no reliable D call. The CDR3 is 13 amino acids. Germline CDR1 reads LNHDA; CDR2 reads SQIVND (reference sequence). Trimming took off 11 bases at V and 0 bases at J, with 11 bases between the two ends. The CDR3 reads CAAGDYSNQPQHF. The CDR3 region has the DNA TGTGCCGCGGGTGATTATAGCAATCAGCCCCAGCATTTT.

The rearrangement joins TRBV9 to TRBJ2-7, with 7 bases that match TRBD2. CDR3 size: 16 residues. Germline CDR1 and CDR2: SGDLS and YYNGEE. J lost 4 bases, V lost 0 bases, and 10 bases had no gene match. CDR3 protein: CASSVGGSSGGYEQYF. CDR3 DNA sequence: TGTGCCAGCAGCGTAGGGGGGTCTAGCGGCGGGTACGAGCAGTACTTC.